This TCR beta chain was sequenced for a study of cytomegalovirus exposure and HLA in healthy donors. The CDR3 is 16 amino acids. CDR1 is MGHRA and CDR2 is YSYEKL in the germline V gene. Trimming took off 4 bases at V and 4 bases at J, with 17 bases between the two ends. In the PCR, 60 Vbeta and 13 Jbeta primers were used. Using immunoSEQ multiplex PCR, the repertoire was profiled, and TCRdb retains in-frame clones only, with some absent. This sample has about 190,000 clones, with about 80% found just once. The specimen was PBMCs. This TCR derives from a woman between 18 and 30 years old in good health and CMV-seropositive. The rearrangement uses TRBV4-1 and TRBJ2-1, with D perhaps TRBD2 (5 bases). The CDR3 spells CASSRSIDRTYNEQFF. The CDR3 DNA reads TGCGCCAGCAGCCGGTCCATAGACCGGACTTACAATGAGCAGTTCTTC.